This T cell receptor (beta chain) derives from a study of vaccination and CD4 T cells after COVID-19. For the study at large: The post-vaccine samples came a median around 71 days after dose two (range 14 to 241).

With respect to this clonotype: As yet, its antigen is unknown.

The sample's treatment: approximately 10-day PBMC culture with coronavirus spike peptide pools or control peptides (ViraFEST assay). The collection of CD4+ T cells from the unexposed donor took place before the COVID-19 pandemic (2011-2018). Roughly 2.1 million PBMCs went into each well for culture with about 9.5 IU/ml IL-2 and 10 ug/ml peptide pools. Sequenced with the Oncomine TCR Beta short-read assay was DNA taken from cultured CD4+ T cells. CD4+ T cells were cultured, and genomic DNA was extracted from them. MiXCR, applied by TCRdb to the PCR reads, yields one record per CDR3 protein. The table has about 5,700 distinct CDR3 sequences, roughly 27% seen once. CDR1 is WNHNN and CDR2 is SYGVQD in the germline V gene (reference sequence). Trimming took 3 bases from V and 3 from J, leaving 5 bases between them. The CDR3 consists of 13 residues.

The specimen sequenced was CD4+ T cells from blood, cultured in vitro. V usage is TRBV10-1 and J usage is TRBJ2-2; D gene ambiguous. The TCR was taken from a human donor in good health. The CDR3 sequence is CASSDRYTGELFF. The CDR3 nucleotides are TGCGCCAGCAGTGACAGATACACCGGGGAGCTGTTTTTT.